The next 5 T cell receptor beta chains were all read from a single sample in a study of T cell repertoires in cytomegalovirus infection. TCRdb itself ran the reads through MiXCR, one entry per CDR3 protein. The sample has more than 650,000 distinct CDR3 sequences; roughly 36% are singletons. The sample comprised PBMCs. Receptors were obtained from a human donor in good health (CMV status not recorded). Some clones in this sample may be carry-over from other donors' samples.

The chain couples TRBV13 to TRBJ2-7; 7 nucleotides line up with TRBD1. The V gene's germline CDR1 is PRHDT and CDR2 FYEKMQ (reference sequence). This CDR3 contains 15 residues. Losses at the gene ends were 4 bases for V and 2 bases for J; bases not matched to a gene: 8. The CDR3 DNA follows: TGTGCCAGCAGCTCCCGGACAGGCCCTACCTACGAGCAGTACTTC. Translating gives CASSSRTGPTYEQYF.

V usage is TRBV6-1 and J usage is TRBJ1-1; D remains ambiguous. CDR1 is MNHNS and CDR2 is SASEGT in the germline V gene. The CDR3 loop spans 10 amino acids. Trimming removed 2 bases from V and 10 bases from J, with 5 bases in between. The CDR3 loop is CASSEYGAFF. CDR3 in DNA: TGTGCCAGCAGTGAATACGGAGCTTTCTTT.

The V call is TRBV20-1, the J call TRBJ1-5; no firm D call. CDR3 length equals 14 residues. CDR1 is DFQATT and CDR2 is SNEGSKA in the germline V gene (reference sequence). Trimming shortened V by 2 bases and J by 7 bases, and 15 bases separated the two germline ends. CDR3 in DNA: TGCAGTGCTAGATCGGCTAGGGAAGGGCAGCCCCAGCATTTT. Translated: CSARSAREGQPQHF.

The rearrangement links TRBV5-1 to TRBJ2-2, with D perhaps matching TRBD1 (5 bases). With 1 base removed from V and 2 bases from J, the gap between germline ends came to 21 bases. CDR3 length: 19 residues. Germline CDR1 reads SGHRS; CDR2 reads YFSETQ. Here the CDR3 DNA reads TGCGCCAGCAGCTTGTTCGGGCGATTGTTGGACAAAAACACCGGGGAGCTGTTTTTT. It is translated as CASSLFGRLLDKNTGELFF.

This clonotype was picked up a small number of times. The chain couples TRBV7-6 to TRBJ2-3; D unresolved. The V end lost 10 bases, the J end lost 0 bases, and 2 bases lay between the germline ends. This CDR3 has 10 amino acids. Germline V CDR1 and CDR2: SGHVS, FNYEAQ. The CDR3: CATSTDTQYF. The CDR3 nucleotides are TGTGCCACTAGCACAGATACGCAGTATTTT.